This entry lists 8 T cell receptor beta chains sequenced from one sample in a study of T cells in Graves' hyperthyroidism and ophthalmopathy. RNA transcripts yielded amplified TCR beta CDR3 regions. When the TCR CDR3 underwent first-round RT-PCR, the HTBI primer set was used. Each CDR3 protein gets one entry after TCRdb re-called the multiplex PCR reads with MiXCR. Of 550,000 to 700,000 distinct CDR3 sequences in the sample, 40% to 55% are singletons; the top ten hold about 20%. Specimen: peripheral blood or thyroid tissue (not recorded which). The receptors were gathered from an adult woman with Graves' disease, either hyperthyroidism or ophthalmopathy (not recorded which).

This rearrangement joins TRBV29-1 to TRBJ2-7; D remains ambiguous. Germline CDR1 reads SQVTM; CDR2 reads ANQGSEA. The CDR3 runs to 13 residues. V dropped 4 bases and J dropped 2 bases, with 12 bases sitting between them. Here the CDR3 reads CSVGAETTYEQYF. CDR3 nucleotides: TGCAGCGTTGGAGCAGAAACCACCTACGAGCAGTACTTC.

This clonotype was seen many times. The rearrangement uses TRBV7-9 and TRBJ1-2; D not resolved. The CDR3 is 15 residues long. Germline CDR1 and CDR2: SEHNR and FQNEAQ (reference sequence). The V end was cut by 5 bases, the J end by 1 base, with 14 bases between. The CDR3 DNA sequence: TGTGCCAGCAGCCACCCGGCAGGCCATAACTATGGCTACACCTTC. Protein: CASSHPAGHNYGYTF.

The chain recombines TRBV12-3 or TRBV12-4 with TRBJ1-5, with D possibly matching TRBD1 (5 bases). Trimming took 1 base from V and 6 from J, leaving 7 bases between them. The length of the CDR3 is 13 residues. As DNA, the CDR3 is TGTGCCAGCAGTTTAGGGGACGGTCAGCCCCAGCATTTT. Translating gives CASSLGDGQPQHF.

Comments on this clonotype: Possible read error: a much larger clone is one base away. The rearrangement links TRBV6-5 to TRBJ2-2, with 7 bases lining up with TRBD2. The CDR3 runs 15 residues. The junction had 10 bases not matched to a gene; V was cut back by 4 bases and J by 8 bases. The germline V gene has CDR1 MNHEY and CDR2 SVGAGI. CDR3 bases: TGTGCCAGCAGTTCTGCGGGAGTGTTGACAGGGGAGCTGTTTTTT. It yields the protein CASSSAGVLTGELFF.

The rearrangement joins TRBV7-9 to TRBJ2-7; D not resolved. Germline lookup yields CDR1 SEHNR and CDR2 FQNEAQ (reference sequence). V was shortened by 2 bases and J by 5 bases, with 7 bases between the two germline ends. This CDR3 is 12 amino acids long. CDR3 loop: CASSLSSNEQYF. The DNA for the CDR3 is TGTGCCAGCAGCTTATCCAGTAACGAGCAGTACTTC.

V gene TRBV7-8 combines with J gene TRBJ2-7; no definite D call. V was trimmed by 5 bases and J by 5 bases, leaving 13 bases between them. The CDR3 is 13 amino acids. CDR1 and CDR2 from the germline V gene are SGHVS and FQNEAQ. In DNA form, the CDR3 reads TGTGCCAGCAGCATTACGCCTGGCAACGAGCAGTACTTC. It is translated as CASSITPGNEQYF.

V usage is TRBV9 and J usage is TRBJ2-7, with D hard to call. Germline CDR1 is SGDLS and CDR2 is YYNGEE. The CDR3 has 12 residues. Between the trimmed V and J ends, which lost 0 bases and 7 bases, there was a span of 8 bases. CDR3 coding DNA: TGTGCCAGCAGCGTAGTCCCCGGGGAGCAGTACTTC. This sequence encodes CASSVVPGEQYF. The full variable domain, its missing parts supplied by reference TRBV9 and TRBJ2-7, is DSGVTQTPKHLITATGQRVTLRCSPRSGDLSVYWYQQSLDQGLQFLIQYYNGEERAKGNILERFSAQQFPDLHSELNLSSLELGDSALYFCASSVVPGEQYFGPGTRLTVT.

This chain uses TRBV10-3 with TRBJ2-1; D possibly corresponds to TRBD2 (5 bases). Trimming removed 4 bases from V and 10 bases from J, with 17 bases in between. Germline CDR1 is ENHRY and CDR2 is SYGVKD. The CDR3 covers 14 residues. The CDR3: CAISGGLEEREQFF. In DNA, the CDR3 is TGTGCCATCAGTGGAGGACTTGAGGAGAGGGAGCAGTTCTTC.